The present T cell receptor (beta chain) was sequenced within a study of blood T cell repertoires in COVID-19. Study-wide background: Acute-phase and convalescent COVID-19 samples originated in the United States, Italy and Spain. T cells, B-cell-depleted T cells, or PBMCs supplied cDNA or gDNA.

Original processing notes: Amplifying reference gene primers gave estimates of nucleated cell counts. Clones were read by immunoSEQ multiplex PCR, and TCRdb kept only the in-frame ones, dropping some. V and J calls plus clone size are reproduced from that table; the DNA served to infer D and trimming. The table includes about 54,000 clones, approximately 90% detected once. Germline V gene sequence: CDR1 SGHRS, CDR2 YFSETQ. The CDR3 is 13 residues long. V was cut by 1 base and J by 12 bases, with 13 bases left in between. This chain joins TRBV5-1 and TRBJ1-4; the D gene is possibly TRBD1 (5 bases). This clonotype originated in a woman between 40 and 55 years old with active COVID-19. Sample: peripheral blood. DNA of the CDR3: TGCGCCAGCAGCTTGAGCCAGGGAGGGGAACTGTTTTTT. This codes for CASSLSQGGELFF.